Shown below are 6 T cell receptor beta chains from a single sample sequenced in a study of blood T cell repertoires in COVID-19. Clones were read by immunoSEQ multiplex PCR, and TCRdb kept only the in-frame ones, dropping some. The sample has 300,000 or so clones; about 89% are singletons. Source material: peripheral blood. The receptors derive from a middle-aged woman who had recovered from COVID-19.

The CDR3 region is CASSLNTQGAMEDSPLHF. CDR3 DNA sequence: TGTGCCAGCAGCCTCAATACACAGGGGGCTATGGAGGATTCACCCCTCCACTTT. The J gene is TRBJ1-6, the V gene TRBV12-1; the DNA was not used to check the table's D call, TRBD1. TRBV12-1 is described as a pseudogene. This CDR3 is built from 18 residues.

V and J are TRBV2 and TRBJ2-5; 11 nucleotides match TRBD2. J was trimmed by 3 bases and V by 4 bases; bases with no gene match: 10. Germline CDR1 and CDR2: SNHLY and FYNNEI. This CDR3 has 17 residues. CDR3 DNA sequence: TGTGCCAGCAGTGCCGGGGTAGCGGGGGGGTCAGAAGAGACCCAGTACTTC. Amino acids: CASSAGVAGGSEETQYF.

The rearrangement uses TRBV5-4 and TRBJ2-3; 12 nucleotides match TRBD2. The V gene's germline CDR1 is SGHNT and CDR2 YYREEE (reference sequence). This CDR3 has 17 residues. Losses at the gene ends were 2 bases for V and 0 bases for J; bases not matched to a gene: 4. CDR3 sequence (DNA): TGTGCCAGCAGCTTAGGACTAGCGGGGTCCAGCACAGATACGCAGTATTTT. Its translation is CASSLGLAGSSTDTQYF.

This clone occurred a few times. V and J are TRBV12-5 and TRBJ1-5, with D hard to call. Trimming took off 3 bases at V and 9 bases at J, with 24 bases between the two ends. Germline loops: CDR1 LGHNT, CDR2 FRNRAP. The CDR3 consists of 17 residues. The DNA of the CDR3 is TGTGCTAGTGGTTTAACTCCTGGAGGGAACCTCCTCCGGCCCCAGCATTTT. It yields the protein CASGLTPGGNLLRPQHF.

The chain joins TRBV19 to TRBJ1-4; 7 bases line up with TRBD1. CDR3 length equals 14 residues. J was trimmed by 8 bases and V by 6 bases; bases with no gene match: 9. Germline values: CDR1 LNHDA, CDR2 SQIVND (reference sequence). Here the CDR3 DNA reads TGTGCCAGTAGGCCAACAGGGGAGTGGGAAAAACTGTTTTTT. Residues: CASRPTGEWEKLFF.

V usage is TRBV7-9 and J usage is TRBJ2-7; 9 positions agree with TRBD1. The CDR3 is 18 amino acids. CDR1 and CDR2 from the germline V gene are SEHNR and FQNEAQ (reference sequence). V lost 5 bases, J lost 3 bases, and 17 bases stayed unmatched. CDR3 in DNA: TGTGCCAGCAGCCCGCCTTGGAGACCGGGACAGGGCTTCTACGAGCAGTACTTC. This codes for CASSPPWRPGQGFYEQYF.